This TCR beta chain came from a study of T-cell reconstitution after alpha-beta-depleted transplantation in children. Study-level findings and limits: Where some patients showed high TCRbeta diversity at day 60, it came from recipient T cells and thymic progenitors that had survived. Several hundred rapidly expanded clones from non-depleted graft cells reportedly supplied alpha-beta T cells about two months post-transplant. Diversity and T-cell counts at one year after transplant derived mostly from new T cells.

Unique molecular identifiers tagged the TCRbeta library. Via MiXCR, TCRdb re-called the PCR reads, giving one row per CDR3 protein. Among about 600,000 distinct CDR3 sequences listed, 10% to 15% were seen once. With regard to this clonotype: The antigen is not known.

The CDR3 contains 15 residues. Trimming stripped 5 bases from V and 6 bases from J, with 18 bases between. Per the germline V gene, CDR1 is ENHRY and CDR2 is SYGVKD. The sequence came from a male patient aged 5 to 17 who had a stem cell transplant for acute myeloid leukemia, so the T cells may come from the graft donor. The rearrangement uses TRBV10-3 and TRBJ2-3; the D is unclear. Sequenced material: PBMCs, mostly from graft donor cells, taken 360 days after TCRalphabeta/CD19-depleted stem cell transplant. The CDR3 bases are TGTGCCATCAGTAGCAGCGCCCCTGAAACTGATACGCAGTATTTT. Protein sequence: CAISSSAPETDTQYF.